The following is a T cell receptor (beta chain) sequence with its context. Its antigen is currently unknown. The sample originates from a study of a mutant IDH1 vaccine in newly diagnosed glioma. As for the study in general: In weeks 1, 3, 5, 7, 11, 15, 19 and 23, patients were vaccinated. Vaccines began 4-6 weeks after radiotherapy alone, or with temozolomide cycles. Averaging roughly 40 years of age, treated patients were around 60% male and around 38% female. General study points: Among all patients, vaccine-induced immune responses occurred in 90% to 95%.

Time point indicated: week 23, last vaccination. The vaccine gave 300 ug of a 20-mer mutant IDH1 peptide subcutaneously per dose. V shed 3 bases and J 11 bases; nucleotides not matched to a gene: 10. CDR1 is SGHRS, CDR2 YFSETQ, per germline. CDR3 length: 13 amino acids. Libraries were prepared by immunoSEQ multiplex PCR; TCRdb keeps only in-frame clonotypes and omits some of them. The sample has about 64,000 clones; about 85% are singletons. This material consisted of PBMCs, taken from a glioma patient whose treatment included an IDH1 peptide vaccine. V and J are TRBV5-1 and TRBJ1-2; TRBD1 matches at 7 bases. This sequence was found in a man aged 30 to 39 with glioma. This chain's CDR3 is CASSSGRQGPYTF. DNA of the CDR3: TGCGCCAGCAGCTCCGGTCGACAGGGACCGTACACCTTC.